A selection of T cell receptor beta chains follows, all from one sample in a study of T cells in Graves' hyperthyroidism and ophthalmopathy. TCRdb reprocessed the multiplex PCR reads with MiXCR, giving one entry per CDR3 protein. This table holds 500,000 to 600,000 distinct CDR3 sequences, 46% found once. What was sequenced was peripheral blood or thyroid tissue (not recorded which). The source of these receptors is a woman under 30 with Graves' hyperthyroidism. CDR3s include the opening cysteine and the closing phenylalanine or tryptophan.

>TRBV5-1|TRBJ2-3
CASSLASQLGGTDTQYF
>TRBV9|TRBJ2-2
CASSVALRDTGELFF
>TRBV20-1|TRBJ2-5
CSASRVYQETQYF
>TRBV7-8|TRBJ1-5
CASSPRTGGIPPQHF
>TRBV20-1|TRBJ2-3
CSSPHSGRAQDTQYF
>TRBV2|TRBJ2-5
CASSEGTGDGETQYF
>TRBV11-3|TRBJ2-2
CASSVGLAGTNTGELFF
>TRBV7-6|TRBJ2-7
CASSLDGRDYNEQYF
>TRBV6-2/TRBV6-3|TRBJ2-3
CASSEPGLAHHF
>TRBV20-1|TRBJ2-2
CSARTSKNTGELFF
>TRBV24-1|TRBJ2-6
CATKPGTSGISTGANVLTF
>TRBV7-6|TRBJ2-7
CASSLGRTGINEQYF
>TRBV29-1|TRBJ2-5
CSVRAGGRQETQYF
>TRBV20-1|TRBJ2-7
CSLLSVGGEQYF
>TRBV30|TRBJ1-4
CAWSEGPGGEKLFF
>TRBV20-1|TRBJ1-4
CSAGGGRSEKLFF
>TRBV18|TRBJ2-7
CASSPLQGQSEQYF
>TRBV5-6|TRBJ2-5
CASSHGQKGVQETQYF
>TRBV2|TRBJ1-1
CASRSGTWWAFF
>TRBV7-9|TRBJ1-6
CASSYSGRDYEPLHF
>TRBV7-6|TRBJ2-5
CASSYGRKETQYF
>TRBV28|TRBJ2-3
CASSLFKGVRTDTQYF
>TRBV14|TRBJ1-2
CASSAGLWVGYTF
>TRBV4-3|TRBJ1-2
CASSQEGFGTGYTF
>TRBV9|TRBJ2-5
CASSVGTGAGDTQYF
>TRBV10-3|TRBJ2-2
CAISDFTGQYGGELFF
>TRBV30|TRBJ2-7
CAWRLAGPYEQYF
>TRBV2|TRBJ1-6
CASNLDRGTSPLHF
>TRBV19|TRBJ1-3
CASSKGNTIYF
>TRBV15|TRBJ2-2
CATSRDRPGVRELFF
>TRBV5-4|TRBJ1-4
CASSLPGGGLTNEKLFF
>TRBV10-3|TRBJ2-6
CAISDLGANVLTF
>TRBV29-1|TRBJ1-4
CSVLAFEKLFF
>TRBV5-1|TRBJ1-1
CASSFQWLNTEAFF
>TRBV12-3/TRBV12-4|TRBJ1-2
CASRQAGGDGYTF
>TRBV27|TRBJ2-7
CASSSPGTAWSEQYF
>TRBV29-1|TRBJ2-1
CSALPPTVPTRTSGLSYNEQFF
>TRBV10-3|TRBJ2-7
CAISEFKRDAAYEQYF
>TRBV29-1|TRBJ2-7
CSVKSGGGSEQYF
>TRBV29-1|TRBJ1-2
CSVDGGYTF
>TRBV2|TRBJ1-2
CASRVDRRIGGYTF
>TRBV24-1|TRBJ2-7
CATSALLGTAYEQYF
>TRBV7-2|TRBJ2-1
CASSRLAGESTEQFF
>TRBV19|TRBJ1-2
CASSFRDTLSYTF
>TRBV29-1|TRBJ2-5
CSVGGVGVQETQYF
>TRBV19|TRBJ1-5
CASSVFQGDPNQPQHF
>TRBV19|TRBJ1-5
CASSPPPQVVVGNQPQHF
>TRBV24-1|TRBJ2-2
CATSDSGWGTGELFF
>TRBV4-1|TRBJ2-2
CASSQDLGAQGSCFF
>TRBV2|TRBJ2-7
CASRRTDSSGAYEQYF
>TRBV15|TRBJ1-4
CATSRDQMTRGEKLFF
>TRBV12-3/TRBV12-4|TRBJ2-6
CASSLWGEGPGANVLTF
>TRBV7-9|TRBJ2-4
CASSTELERGNIQYF
>TRBV12-5|TRBJ1-5
CASSITGEGNRPQHF
>TRBV29-1|TRBJ1-2
CSEGRTAYGYTF